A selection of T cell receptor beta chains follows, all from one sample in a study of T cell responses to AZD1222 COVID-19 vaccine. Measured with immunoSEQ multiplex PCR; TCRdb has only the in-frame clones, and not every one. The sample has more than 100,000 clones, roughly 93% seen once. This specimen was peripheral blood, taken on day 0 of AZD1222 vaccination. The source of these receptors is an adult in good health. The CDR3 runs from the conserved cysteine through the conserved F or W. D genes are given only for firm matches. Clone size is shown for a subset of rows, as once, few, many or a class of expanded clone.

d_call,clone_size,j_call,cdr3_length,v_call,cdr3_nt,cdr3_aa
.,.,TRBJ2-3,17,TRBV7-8,TGTGCCAGCAGCCCGAGAGGACATCCTGGAAGCACAGATACGCAGTATTTT,CASSPRGHPGSTDTQYF
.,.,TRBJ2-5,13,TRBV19,TGTGCCACTTCGGCGGGACCAAGAGAGACCCAGTACTTC,CATSAGPRETQYF
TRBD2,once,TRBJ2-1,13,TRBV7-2,TGTGCCAGCAGCTCTCGGACTAGCGGTGAGCAGTTCTTC,CASSSRTSGEQFF
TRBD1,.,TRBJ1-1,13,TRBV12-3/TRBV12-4,TGTGCCAGCAGACGACAGGGGAGTACTGAAGCTTTCTTT,CASRRQGSTEAFF
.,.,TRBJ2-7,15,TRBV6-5,TGTGCCAGCGCCATAGAATCAGGGGCCGGGGGAGAGCAGTACTTC,CASAIESGAGGEQYF
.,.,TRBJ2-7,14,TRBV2,TGTGCCAGCAGTGAGGGGCGTCTCTCCTACGAGCAGTACTTC,CASSEGRLSYEQYF
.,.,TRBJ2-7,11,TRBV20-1,TGCAGTGCTAGCCGTGTCTACGAGCAGTACTTC,CSASRVYEQYF
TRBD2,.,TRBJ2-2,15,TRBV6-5,TGTGCCAGCACCAATGGACTAGCGGCCACCGGGGAGCTGTTTTTT,CASTNGLAATGELFF
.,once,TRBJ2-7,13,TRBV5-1,TGCGCCAGCAGCTTGACAGGCCTCTACGAGCAGTACTTC,CASSLTGLYEQYF
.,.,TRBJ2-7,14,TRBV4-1,TGCGCCAGCAGCCAAGGTGGGGACTCCTACGAGCAGTACTTC,CASSQGGDSYEQYF
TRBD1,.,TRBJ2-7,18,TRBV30,TGTGCCTGGAGCGCCACTAAAAATCGGGACAGGGGCAAGTACGAGCAGTACTTC,CAWSATKNRDRGKYEQYF
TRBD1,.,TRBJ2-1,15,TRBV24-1,TGTGCCACGGCCTCTTCAGGGGGCGCGAGCAATGAGCAGTTCTTC,CATASSGGASNEQFF
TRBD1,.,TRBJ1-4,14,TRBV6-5,TGTGCCAGCAGTTCCACTCGGGACAGGGGGCGCCTGTTTTTT,CASSSTRDRGRLFF
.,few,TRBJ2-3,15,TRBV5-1,TGCGCCAGCAGCTTCGGACTGGCGAGCACAGATACGCAGTATTTT,CASSFGLASTDTQYF
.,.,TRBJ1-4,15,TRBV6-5,TGTGCCAGCAGTTACTCTGGGGGAGGGGATGAAAAACTGTTTTTT,CASSYSGGGDEKLFF
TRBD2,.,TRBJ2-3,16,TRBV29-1,TGCAGCGTTGAAGACTTTGGCGGGAGGAGGGGAGATACGCAGTATTTT,CSVEDFGGRRGDTQYF
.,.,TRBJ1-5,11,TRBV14,TGTGCCAGCAGCCGGGGTCAGCCCCAGCATTTT,CASSRGQPQHF
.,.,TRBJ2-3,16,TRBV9,TGTGCCAGCCGCGCGAGGGGGGACGCTAGCACAGATACGCAGTATTTT,CASRARGDASTDTQYF
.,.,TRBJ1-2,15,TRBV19,TGTGCCAGTAGTATCTGGAACCGCATGGGCTATGGCTACACCTTC,CASSIWNRMGYGYTF
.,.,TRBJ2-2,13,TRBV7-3,TGTGCCAGCAGCTTAAAGCCAGCCGGGGAGCTGTTTTTT,CASSLKPAGELFF
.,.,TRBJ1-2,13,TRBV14,TGTGCCAGCAGCCAAGTCAGGGTCGGTGGCTACACCTTC,CASSQVRVGGYTF
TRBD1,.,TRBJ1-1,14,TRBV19,TGTGCCAGTAGTCCGGACAGGGGTGGCGATGAAGCTTTCTTT,CASSPDRGGDEAFF
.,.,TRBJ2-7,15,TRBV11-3,TGTGCCAGCAGCCTCGGTGGGACCAAATCCAACCGGCAGTACTTC,CASSLGGTKSNRQYF
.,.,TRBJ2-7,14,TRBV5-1,TGCGCCAGCAGCTTGCGACAGTACTCCTACGAGCAGTACTTC,CASSLRQYSYEQYF
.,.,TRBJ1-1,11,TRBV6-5,TGTGCCAGCAGTTACTCGGAGGAAGCTTTCTTT,CASSYSEEAFF